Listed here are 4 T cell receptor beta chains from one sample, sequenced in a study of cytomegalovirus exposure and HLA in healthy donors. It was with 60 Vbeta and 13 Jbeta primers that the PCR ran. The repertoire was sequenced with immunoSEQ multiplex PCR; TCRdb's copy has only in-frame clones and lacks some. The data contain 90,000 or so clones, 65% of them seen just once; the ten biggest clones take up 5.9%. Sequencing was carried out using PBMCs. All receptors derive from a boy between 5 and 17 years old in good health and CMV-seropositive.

Here the CDR3 DNA reads TGTGCCAGCAGTTCCGGGACAGGCGGCTGGGGGGAGACCCAGTACTTC. Its protein product is CASSSGTGGWGETQYF. The chain uses TRBV27 and TRBJ2-5; 8 nucleotides align to TRBD1. Trimming at V came to 4 bases and at J to 5 bases, leaving 12 bases not matched to a gene. CDR1 MNHEY and CDR2 SMNVEV come from the germline V gene (reference sequence). CDR3 length equals 16 residues.

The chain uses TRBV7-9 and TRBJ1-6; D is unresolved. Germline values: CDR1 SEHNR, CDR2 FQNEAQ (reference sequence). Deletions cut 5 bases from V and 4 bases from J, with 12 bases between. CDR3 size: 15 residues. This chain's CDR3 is CASSPGRRYNSPLHF. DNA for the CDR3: TGTGCCAGCAGCCCCGGGCGGAGGTATAATTCACCCCTCCACTTT.

Here the CDR3 reads CSVETKGAASSYEQYF. The CDR3 coding sequence is TGCAGCGTTGAAACAAAGGGGGCTGCTAGCTCCTACGAGCAGTACTTC. This sequence joins TRBV29-1 and TRBJ2-7; 7 nucleotides align to TRBD1. The CDR3 is 16 amino acids. V was pared by 2 bases and J by 0 bases, with 10 bases of the junction left unmatched. In germline, CDR1 is SQVTM, CDR2 ANQGSEA.

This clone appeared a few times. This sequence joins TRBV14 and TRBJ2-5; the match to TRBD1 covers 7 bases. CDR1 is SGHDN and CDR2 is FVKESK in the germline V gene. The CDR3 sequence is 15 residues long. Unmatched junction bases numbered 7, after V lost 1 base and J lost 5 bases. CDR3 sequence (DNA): TGTGCCAGCAGCCAAGCAAGGGGGCTCGCGGAGACCCAGTACTTC. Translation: CASSQARGLAETQYF.